This T cell receptor beta chain is drawn from a study of graft-versus-host responses after intestinal transplantation. The method was immunoSEQ multiplex PCR; TCRdb's version includes in-frame clones alone and lacks a portion of them. The sample holds approximately 37,000 clones; just over 90% are singletons and the top ten take about 3.5%. This clonotype originated in a human patient who received an intestinal transplant, so some T cells may come from the graft donor. The specimen comprised PBMCs, sampled 734 days after intestinal transplantation.

The CDR3 protein is CASSTGNWETQYF. DNA for the CDR3: TGTGCCAGCAGTACAGGGAATTGGGAGACCCAGTACTTC. The chain carries TRBV9 and TRBJ2-5; possible D gene TRBD1, 6 bases. Trimming stripped 5 bases from V and 5 bases from J, with 13 bases between. The CDR3 covers 13 residues. Germline CDR1 reads SGDLS; CDR2 reads YYNGEE.